This T cell receptor beta chain was recorded in a study of blood T cells in healthy people across ages. Study findings and constraints: The fall in TCR beta diversity per million T cells was roughly linear with age. There were more naive CD4+ cells and higher diversity in long-lived donors than in aged donors.

Alongside a J-beta primer mix, a sample-barcoded 5' primer served in a second PCR lasting roughly 6 to 11 cycles. All samples gave at least 2.5 million CDR3-containing paired-end reads. MiXCR, applied by TCRdb to the 5' RACE reads, yields one record per CDR3 protein. The sample lists roughly 1.5 million distinct CDR3 sequences; 42% were seen once. The germline V gene has CDR1 SGHVS and CDR2 FQNEAQ. There are 15 residues in the CDR3. Deletions cut 1 base from V and 8 bases from J, with 17 bases between. Points on this clonotype: The antigen remains undetermined.

The source is a woman aged 18-29 years in good health. This chain joins TRBV7-8 and TRBJ1-2; D may be TRBD1 (5 bases). The sample taken for sequencing was blood. CDR3 loop: CASSLESDSLSGYTF. The CDR3 DNA follows: TGTGCCAGCAGCTTAGAGTCCGACAGCCTTTCCGGCTACACCTTC.